This section outlines one T cell receptor beta chain sequence together with its context. The entry originates in a study of CD8+ T cells in alopecia areata. cDNA prepared by RNA extraction and subsequent reverse transcription served as the template for sequencing. The repertoire was sequenced with immunoSEQ multiplex PCR; TCRdb's copy has only in-frame clones and lacks some. The data show 200,000 or so clones, approximately 47% seen once. Treatment specified: oral pan-JAK inhibitor, 5-10 mg twice daily. The V end was cut by 4 bases, the J end by 2 bases, with 11 bases between. CDR3 length: 14 amino acids. The V gene's germline CDR1 is SGHRS and CDR2 YFSETQ.

V is TRBV5-1 and J is TRBJ2-3; no clear D. This TCR was sampled from a human donor with alopecia areata. The sequencing used CD4+ T cells sorted from blood, collected at roughly week 38, from a patient treated with tofacitinib. In nucleotides, the CDR3 is TGCGCCAGCAGCCCCAACATAGTCACAGATACGCAGTATTTT. It yields the protein CASSPNIVTDTQYF.